A single TCR beta chain is shown here with its context. The antigen it binds to is not known. Per-nucleotide qualities are absent, and no much larger clonotype sits a single base away. The data belong to a study of cytomegalovirus exposure and HLA in healthy donors (dated 2017 in TCRdb). Study-level background: A later analysis indicated that the roughly 120 validation repertoires were generated on the platform also employed for the 720 or so repertoires of the first cohort. The study aimed to test whether signatures of past pathogen exposure could be identified by cataloging public T cell receptors. To predict cytomegalovirus infection status, the study combined high-throughput TCR immunosequencing, statistical association of individual TCRs with disease status, and machine learning. Besides the first cohort of roughly 640 subjects, a separate validation cohort made up of 120 different subjects was used. The research as a whole found: While some public TCRs were present in many individuals, most TCR sequences turned up only very rarely across donors. In the study, around 160 TCR beta chains were listed as associated with cytomegalovirus. The validation cohort had no HLA typing available for a later analysis, so co-occurrence within that cohort was assessed over all 120 or so repertoires. Cytomegalovirus status was reported to be diagnosed by the classifier with high specificity and sensitivity in both the original and validation cohorts. It was suggested by the authors that the approach could potentially be generalized to other disease states and immunological phenotypes. In vitro tests confirmed that a few of the cytomegalovirus-associated TCR beta chains recognize cytomegalovirus antigens. Subsequent analysis determined that TCRs grouped into clusters in the first cohort also showed a tendency toward co-occurrence across the roughly 110 validation repertoires, and 94% of cluster scores exceeded 0.

The donors belonged to the validation cohort of under 150 subjects, which was separate from the 666-subject first cohort. The library was prepared using the immunoSEQ multiplex PCR assay. On the study's bioinformatics: A statistical classification framework was built for diagnosing cytomegalovirus status from the catalog of TCR beta chain sequences. This immuneACCESS table, as held by TCRdb, lists in-frame sequences with V and J called but not all clones. Of the missing ones, under half trace to an unresolved V gene in checked studies; the others have no known cause. That table gives V, J and clone size, and the DNA gave D and trimming. Within this sample are some 170,000 clones, with approximately 89% of them counted one time only. The ten largest clonotypes hold approximately 2.5% of the sample. CDR1 SGHDN and CDR2 FVKESK were looked up in the germline V gene. The CDR3 runs 12 amino acids, cysteine and phenylalanine included. The retained sequence is limited to the CDR3, 36 bases, with the frame set at the first base. V is shortened by 4 bases, J by 4 bases, and the region joining them spans 5 bases.

The source of this sequence is a man between 18 and 29 years old in good health and CMV-seropositive. This chain joins TRBV14 to TRBJ1-3; the D gene cannot be named for sure. Input material: PBMCs. CDR3 reads: CASSPGGNTIYF. Here is the DNA: TGTGCCAGCAGCCCGGGGGGAAACACCATATATTTT.